This passage covers 28 T cell receptor beta chains from one sample sequenced in a study of T cell changes during pregnancy in multiple sclerosis. Here immunoSEQ multiplex PCR was the method, and the copy in TCRdb shows in-frame clones only, minus some. The table records 50,000 to 70,000 clones, 93% of them present only once. The source was peripheral blood, collected after pregnancy. The receptor set was obtained from a female donor with multiple sclerosis, enrolled in a pregnancy study.

The chain employs TRBV30 and TRBJ2-1, with 8 bases fitting TRBD2. V lost 2 bases and J lost 5; bases outside the gene matches: 5. The V gene's germline CDR1 is GTSNPN and CDR2 SVGIG (reference sequence). The CDR3 loop spans 14 amino acids. In nucleotides, the CDR3 is TGTGCCTGGAGTCGGGGGGGGCGGAACAATGAGCAGTTCTTC. The encoded protein is CAWSRGGRNNEQFF.

The J gene is TRBJ1-6, the V gene TRBV30; 8 bases line up with TRBD1. This CDR3 spans 16 amino acids. Germline assignment: CDR1 GTSNPN and CDR2 SVGIG (reference sequence). J was trimmed by 8 bases and V by 2 bases; bases with no gene match: 11. CDR3 region: CAWSPPGQVGYSPLHF. As DNA, the CDR3 is TGTGCCTGGAGTCCCCCGGGACAGGTCGGTTATTCACCCCTCCACTTT.

V is TRBV29-1 and J is TRBJ2-2; TRBD1 is a possible D gene (6 bases). V lost 3 bases to trimming and J lost 7 bases, with 18 bases between them. This CDR3 region has 15 residues. Germline V gives CDR1 SQVTM, CDR2 ANQGSEA. The DNA for the CDR3 is TGCAGCGTTGAGGGGTCAGGGGCGGTTGGCGGGGAGCTGTTTTTT. As protein: CSVEGSGAVGGELFF.

The V call is TRBV11-3, the J call TRBJ2-5; TRBD1 agrees at 11 bases. This CDR3 contains 15 residues. Per the germline V gene, CDR1 is SGHNT and CDR2 is YENEEA. Trimming took 5 bases from V and 5 from J; bases not matched to a gene: 7. The CDR3 is CASSPGQGASETQYF. The DNA for the CDR3 is TGTGCCAGCAGCCCAGGACAGGGGGCTTCGGAGACCCAGTACTTC.

V gene TRBV7-3 combines with J gene TRBJ2-2, with D unclear. V lost 5 bases, J lost 1 base, and 14 bases lay in between. Germline V gene data show CDR1 as SGHTA and CDR2 as FQGTGA. The CDR3 spans 16 residues. DNA for the CDR3: TGTGCCAGCAGCCCGGCCAGAGGCGGGAACACCGGGGAGCTGTTTTTT. Protein: CASSPARGGNTGELFF.

The V call is TRBV7-3, the J call TRBJ1-2, with 9 nucleotides matching TRBD1. Germline V CDR1 and CDR2: SGHTA, FQGTGA. The CDR3 contains 13 residues. J gave up 6 bases and V 5 bases, and 4 bases lay outside the gene matches. The CDR3 loop reads CASSPTGGDGYTF. CDR3 nucleotides: TGTGCCAGCAGCCCTACAGGGGGCGATGGCTACACCTTC.

The table lists this clone with a count of one. The chain carries TRBV9 and TRBJ2-3; 10 bases are a match to TRBD2. Germline trimming cut 1 base from V and 2 bases from J; bases unmatched to any gene: 4. The CDR3 contains 16 residues. The germline V gene has CDR1 SGDLS and CDR2 YYNGEE. The CDR3 here is CASSVSSGSYTDTQYF. In nucleotides, the CDR3 is TGTGCCAGCAGCGTATCTAGCGGGAGCTACACAGATACGCAGTATTTT. Filled out from reference TRBV9 and TRBJ2-3, the complete variable domain reads DSGVTQTPKHLITATGQRVTLRCSPRSGDLSVYWYQQSLDQGLQFLIQYYNGEERAKGNILERFSAQQFPDLHSELNLSSLELGDSALYFCASSVSSGSYTDTQYFGPGTRLTVL.

This chain links TRBV15 with TRBJ2-3; 9 bases are a match to TRBD2. Per the germline V gene, CDR1 is LNHNV and CDR2 is YYDKDF (reference sequence). The CDR3 spans 13 residues. Losses at the gene ends were 11 bases for V and 1 base for J; bases not matched to a gene: 4. The CDR3 DNA follows: TGTGCCTCGGTAGCGGGAGGCACAGATACGCAGTATTTT. Its protein product is CASVAGGTDTQYF.

The chain links TRBV11-3 to TRBJ2-2; D is ambiguous. Germline V gene lookup returns CDR1 SGHNT and CDR2 YENEEA. This CDR3 region has 16 residues. V was cut by 4 bases and J by 1 base, with 13 bases left in between. The DNA of the CDR3 is TGTGCCAGCAGCTCCCGTTTCGCGGTGAACACCGGGGAGCTGTTTTTT. Translating gives CASSSRFAVNTGELFF. Full variable domain (outside the CDR3, taken from reference TRBV11-3 and TRBJ2-2): EAGVVQSPRYKIIEKKQPVAFWCNPISGHNTLYWYLQNLGQGPELLIRYENEEAVDDSQLPKDRFSAERLKGVDSTLKIQPAELGDSAVYLCASSSRFAVNTGELFFGEGSRLTVL.

This chain joins TRBV7-9 and TRBJ2-5; a weak D match, TRBD1 (6 bases). The V gene's germline CDR1 is SEHNR and CDR2 FQNEAQ (reference sequence). V was pared by 5 bases and J by 5 bases, with 18 bases between. The length of the CDR3 is 15 residues. The CDR3 here is CASSRILGAFETQYF. The CDR3 DNA sequence: TGTGCCAGCAGCCGAATTTTGGGGGCTTTTGAGACCCAGTACTTC.

V and J are TRBV6-4 and TRBJ2-1; 12 bases line up with TRBD2. The germline V gene has CDR1 MRHNA and CDR2 SNTAGT. CDR3 length: 15 residues. The junction had 4 bases not matched to a gene; V was cut back by 6 bases and J by 4 bases. The CDR3 loop reads CASSQLAGGYNEQFF. As DNA, the CDR3 is TGTGCCAGCAGCCAACTAGCGGGGGGTTACAATGAGCAGTTCTTC.

The gene calls are TRBV29-1 and TRBJ2-7; 7 bases line up with TRBD2. CDR3 length equals 15 residues. CDR1 and CDR2 (germline): SQVTM, ANQGSEA. The trim removed 0 bases at V and 5 bases at J, leaving 10 bases unmatched. CDR3 nucleotide sequence: TGCAGCGTTGAAGAGTCGGGGCGGGAGACCCACGAGCAGTACTTC. Its protein is CSVEESGRETHEQYF.

The chain couples TRBV25-1 to TRBJ2-1; a possible D gene is TRBD2 (6 bases). The CDR3 runs to 15 residues. The V and J ends lost 3 bases and 2 bases respectively, with 11 bases between them. Per the germline V gene, CDR1 is MGHDK and CDR2 is SYGVNS. CDR3 in DNA: TGTGCCAGCAGTGATTCGCGGGGACCCTACAATGAGCAGTTCTTC. It encodes CASSDSRGPYNEQFF.

The chain employs TRBV19 and TRBJ1-5; 7 nucleotides line up with TRBD1. Germline assignment: CDR1 LNHDA and CDR2 SQIVND (reference sequence). There are 16 residues in the CDR3. Losses at the gene ends were 0 bases for V and 1 base for J; bases not matched to a gene: 3. In DNA form, the CDR3 reads TGTGCCAGTAGTATAGAGGGCAGGGGGAGCAATCAGCCCCAGCATTTT. Protein sequence: CASSIEGRGSNQPQHF.

The rearrangement links TRBV7-9 to TRBJ2-3; 12 bases match TRBD1. The V and J ends lost 1 base and 6 bases, in that order; junction bases with no gene match: 8. The CDR3 runs to 17 residues. Looked up from germline, CDR1 is SEHNR and CDR2 is FQNEAQ (reference sequence). CDR3 sequence (DNA): TGTGCCAGCAGCTTAGACCACGGGACAGGGGGCGTGGATACGCAGTATTTT. It codes for CASSLDHGTGGVDTQYF.

This rearrangement joins TRBV14 to TRBJ1-1; 7 bases map to TRBD1. Germline lookup yields CDR1 SGHDN and CDR2 FVKESK. The junction had 12 bases not matched to a gene; V was cut back by 1 base and J by 7 bases. The CDR3 is 16 amino acids. CDR3 region: CASSQAPTGQLGEAFF. The CDR3 DNA reads TGTGCCAGCAGCCAAGCCCCGACAGGGCAATTAGGTGAAGCTTTCTTT.

The chain combines TRBV4-3 with TRBJ1-5; TRBD1 might be the D (5 bases). Germline CDR1 is LGHNA and CDR2 is YSLEER. Trimming left V 0 bases short and J 3 bases short, with 12 bases between. The CDR3 is 16 amino acids. CDR3 in DNA: TGCGCCAGCAGCCAAGATCGCCAGGGCAACAATCAGCCCCAGCATTTT. This translates into CASSQDRQGNNQPQHF.

V gene TRBV19 combines with J gene TRBJ2-5, with D maybe TRBD1 (5 bases). The end of the DNA fits TRBJ2-7 better, so the J call may be wrong. Germline values: CDR1 LNHDA, CDR2 SQIVND (reference sequence). This CDR3 spans 14 amino acids. The CDR3 sequence: CASSIGILGAEQYF. As DNA, the CDR3 is TGTGCCAGTAGTATCGGAATTCTAGGGGCCGAGCAGTACTTC.

The gene calls are TRBV9 and TRBJ2-7; 8 bases line up with TRBD2. Germline V gene lookup returns CDR1 SGDLS and CDR2 YYNGEE. The V and J ends lost 3 bases and 0 bases, in that order; junction bases with no gene match: 8. This CDR3 spans 16 amino acids. The CDR3 spells CASSARWGTSSYEQYF. The DNA for the CDR3 is TGTGCCAGCAGCGCGAGGTGGGGGACTAGCTCCTACGAGCAGTACTTC.

This clone was counted once. This chain joins TRBV30 and TRBJ2-7, with D possibly being TRBD1 (7 bases). Trimming pared 5 bases from V and 0 bases from J, leaving 29 bases between. This CDR3 is 19 amino acids long. CDR1 and CDR2 (germline): GTSNPN, SVGIG (reference sequence). Here the CDR3 reads CAWPPGGTVIGRYSYEQYF. In nucleotides, the CDR3 is TGTGCCTGGCCTCCTGGGGGGACAGTGATCGGTAGGTACTCCTACGAGCAGTACTTC. The complete variable domain, with remaining parts taken from reference TRBV30 and TRBJ2-7, reads SQTIHQWPATLVQPVGSPLSLECTVEGTSNPNLYWYRQAAGRGLQLLFYSVGIGQISSEVPQNLSASRPQDRQFILSSKKLLLSDSGFYLCAWPPGGTVIGRYSYEQYFGPGTRLTVT.

This chain links TRBV7-9 with TRBJ1-3; D is possibly TRBD1 (5 bases). V lost 4 bases, J lost 0 bases, and 16 bases lay in between. CDR1 SEHNR and CDR2 FQNEAQ come from the germline V gene (reference sequence). This CDR3 has 17 residues. The CDR3 coding sequence is TGTGCCAGCAGCTCAAGGGCGCAGGGTATCTCTGGAAACACCATATATTTT. It codes for CASSSRAQGISGNTIYF.

The chain joins TRBV4-2 to TRBJ2-5; 10 nucleotides align to TRBD2. V shed 2 bases, J shed 2 bases, and the junction held 8 bases outside the gene matches. Looked up from germline, CDR1 is LGHNA and CDR2 is YNFKEQ. The CDR3 sequence is 17 residues long. In DNA, the CDR3 is TGTGCCAGCAGCCAATACACCGGACTAGCGGTTCAAGAGACCCAGTACTTC. Its translation: CASSQYTGLAVQETQYF.

CDR3 nucleotide sequence: TGCGCCAGCAGCTTCAGAGGGCCAGATACGCAGTATTTT. Translating gives CASSFRGPDTQYF. The chain joins TRBV5-1 to TRBJ2-3; D may be TRBD2 (5 bases). There are 13 residues in the CDR3. The germline V gene has CDR1 SGHRS and CDR2 YFSETQ. V lost 2 bases to trimming and J lost 4 bases, with 8 bases between them.

The chain carries TRBV6-6 and TRBJ2-1; 8 bases are a match to TRBD2. Trimming took 0 bases from V and 4 from J; bases not matched to a gene: 5. Looked up from germline, CDR1 is MNHNY and CDR2 is SVGAGI (reference sequence). The CDR3 runs to 16 residues. CDR3 residues: CASSYSITSGYNEQFF. CDR3 nucleotides: TGTGCCAGCAGTTACTCGATAACTAGCGGTTACAATGAGCAGTTCTTC.

V and J are TRBV5-4 and TRBJ2-7, with 11 bases aligning to TRBD1. Germline CDR1 SGHNT, CDR2 YYREEE (reference sequence). The length of the CDR3 is 15 residues. The junction had 6 bases not matched to a gene; V was cut back by 1 base and J by 6 bases. The CDR3 DNA reads as TGTGCCAGCAGCTTGCCCCCGGGACAGGGGGTCGAGCAGTACTTC. This translates into CASSLPPGQGVEQYF.

This clone was recorded once. The rearrangement uses TRBV7-2 and TRBJ2-3; 10 bases fit TRBD2. CDR1 SGHTA and CDR2 FQGNSA come from the germline V gene. The CDR3 loop spans 14 amino acids. The V gene end was trimmed by 0 bases and the J gene end by 9 bases; junction bases not matched to a gene: 3. CDR3 sequence reads: CASSLATSGSTQYF. Here the CDR3 DNA reads TGTGCCAGCAGCTTAGCGACTAGCGGGTCGACGCAGTATTTT.

The gene calls are TRBV28 and TRBJ2-2; 9 bases line up with TRBD1. Germline CDR1 MDHEN, CDR2 SYDVKM. V dropped 5 bases and J dropped 4; count of bases not matched to a gene: 2. The CDR3 loop spans 14 amino acids. CDR3 amino acids: CASSGTGITGELFF. DNA for the CDR3: TGTGCCAGCAGTGGGACAGGGATCACCGGGGAGCTGTTTTTT.

Comments on this clone: This sample also contains other DNA sequences that code for the same CDR3. The V call is TRBV5-1, the J call TRBJ1-1, with a tentative D call TRBD1 (6 bases). Germline V gene data show CDR1 as SGHRS and CDR2 as YFSETQ. V was clipped by 4 bases and J by 3 bases, with 7 bases between them. CDR3 length: 12 amino acids. Here the CDR3 DNA reads TGCGCCAGCAGCACAGGGTACACTGAAGCTTTCTTT. Translation gives CASSTGYTEAFF.